The 21 T cell receptor beta chains given below trace back to one sample, sequenced in a study of T cells in Graves' hyperthyroidism and ophthalmopathy. Amplified TCR beta CDR3 regions derived from RNA transcripts. During a first-round RT-PCR of the TCR CDR3, the HTBI primer set was used. One entry per CDR3 protein, called by TCRdb with MiXCR from the multiplex PCR reads. This table has approximately 500,000 distinct CDR3 sequences, 46% appearing once. The sample comprised peripheral blood or thyroid tissue (not recorded which). The receptors derive from a woman in her late teens or twenties with Graves' hyperthyroidism.

This clonotype was observed a few times. The chain employs TRBV4-1 and TRBJ1-5, with 7 bases identical to TRBD1. The germline V gene has CDR1 MGHRA and CDR2 YSYEKL. J was trimmed by 5 bases and V by 6 bases; bases with no gene match: 7. The CDR3 covers 14 residues. The CDR3 sequence is CASRSVQGHQPQHF. As DNA, the CDR3 is TGCGCCAGCAGAAGTGTACAGGGGCATCAGCCCCAGCATTTT.

This clonotype was detected ten times or more. The chain recombines TRBV15 with TRBJ1-4; possibly TRBD1 for D (5 bases). Germline lookup yields CDR1 LNHNV and CDR2 YYDKDF (reference sequence). The CDR3 contains 16 residues. With 3 bases removed from V and 2 bases from J, the gap between germline ends came to 13 bases. The CDR3 nucleotides read TGTGCCACCAGCAGCGGCCTGGGACGGACTAATGAAAAACTGTTTTTT. Translation: CATSSGLGRTNEKLFF.

About this clonotype itself: A much larger clone lies one base from this, so it may be a read error. This chain links TRBV7-3 with TRBJ2-7, with 9 positions matching TRBD1. Germline CDR1 SGHTA, CDR2 FQGTGA. The length of the CDR3 is 16 residues. This CDR3 reads CANSHDLGTGSYEQYF. DNA for the CDR3: TGTGCCAACAGCCATGATCTAGGGACAGGGTCCTACGAGCAGTACTTC.

This clonotype was counted many times. The genes are TRBV13 and TRBJ1-4; D remains unclear. Trimming took off 2 bases at V and 7 bases at J, with 14 bases between the two ends. The germline CDR1 and CDR2 sequences are PRHDT and FYEKMQ (reference sequence). The CDR3 totals 15 residues. The CDR3 DNA sequence: TGTGCCAGCAGCTTAATTTTCGAATCGGGTGAAAAACTGTTTTTT. This codes for CASSLIFESGEKLFF.

V is TRBV20-1 and J is TRBJ1-6; unclear D gene. Between the trimmed V and J ends, which lost 5 bases and 11 bases, there was a span of 4 bases. This CDR3 is 9 amino acids long. CDR1 is DFQATT, CDR2 SNEGSKA, per germline (reference sequence). CDR3 in DNA: TGCAGTGCTGTGACACCCCTCCACTTT. This sequence encodes CSAVTPLHF.

The chain couples TRBV4-1 to TRBJ1-2; 7 bases are a match to TRBD1. The CDR3 spans 15 residues. The junction had 8 bases not matched to a gene; V was cut back by 3 bases and J by 4 bases. CDR1 is MGHRA, CDR2 YSYEKL, per germline. DNA for the CDR3: TGCGCCAGCAGCCAGATGGGACAGACTCTCTATGGCTACACCTTC. The encoded protein is CASSQMGQTLYGYTF.

Many counts were recorded for this clonotype. The CDR3 DNA follows: TGTGCCAGCAGCTTAACACAGGGTGGCTACGAGCAGTACTTC. This translates into CASSLTQGGYEQYF. The chain is built from TRBV13 and TRBJ2-7; a weak D match, TRBD1 (6 bases). V gave up 2 bases and J gave up 3 bases, with 11 bases separating them. The CDR3 loop spans 14 amino acids. Germline CDR1 and CDR2: PRHDT and FYEKMQ (reference sequence).

This clonotype was counted at least ten times. The chain recombines TRBV20-1 with TRBJ1-3, with D possibly matching TRBD1 (6 bases). The CDR3 consists of 13 residues. Per germline, CDR1 DFQATT and CDR2 SNEGSKA (reference sequence). V was trimmed by 3 bases and J by 7 bases, leaving 13 bases between them. The CDR3 reads CSASSQGINTIYF. In nucleotides, the CDR3 is TGCAGTGCTAGCAGTCAGGGGATCAACACCATATATTTT.

As DNA, the CDR3 is TGCAGTGTGGCAGCAAGTCATGAAAAACTGTTTTTT. It yields the protein CSVAASHEKLFF. The genes are TRBV29-1 and TRBJ1-4, with D unresolved. The CDR3 totals 12 residues. CDR1 SQVTM and CDR2 ANQGSEA come from the germline V gene.

This clonotype appeared many times. The V and J genes are TRBV4-3 and TRBJ1-5, with 9 positions matching TRBD1. The CDR3 covers 15 residues. V lost 3 bases, J lost 4 bases, and 4 bases stayed unmatched. The germline V gene has CDR1 LGHNA and CDR2 YSLEER. CDR3 sequence (DNA): TGCGCCAGCAGCCAGAGGACAGGGGATAATCAGCCCCAGCATTTT. Protein sequence: CASSQRTGDNQPQHF.

V and J are TRBV19 and TRBJ2-5; 8 nucleotides match TRBD1. The J call may not be correct, given that the DNA end is closer to TRBJ2-1. There are 15 residues in the CDR3. The germline gives CDR1 LNHDA, CDR2 SQIVND (reference sequence). The DNA of the CDR3 is TGTGCCAGTAGTGACCCCCCGGACAGGGTTGATGAGCAGTTCTTC. This gives the protein CASSDPPDRVDEQFF.

This clonotype was recorded a few times. A read error is likely, as this CDR3 ends without the conserved phenylalanine or tryptophan. Because the CDR3's place on the DNA is in doubt, the DNA is left out and the CDR3 is given as listed by TCRdb. The chain has TRBV7-6 and TRBJ2-5; the table's D call of TRBD2 was not tested on the DNA. Germline-derived CDR1 and CDR2 are SGHVS and FNYEAQ. Including both end residues, the CDR3 is 9 amino acids long. CDR3 in amino acids: CASSPPGGI.

This clonotype has at least ten counts. The chain combines TRBV7-9 with TRBJ1-2, with TRBD1 matching 9 bases. The CDR3 has 14 amino acids. CDR1 SEHNR and CDR2 FQNEAQ come from the germline V gene (reference sequence). V lost 5 bases to trimming and J lost 3 bases; unmatched junction nucleotides: 4. The CDR3 is CASSARTGDYGYTF. DNA of the CDR3: TGTGCCAGCAGCGCCAGGACAGGGGACTATGGCTACACCTTC.

This clonotype occurred many times. The chain carries TRBV7-8 and TRBJ1-2, with a tentative D call TRBD1 (6 bases). Germline V gene lookup returns CDR1 SGHVS and CDR2 FQNEAQ. Trimming took 2 bases from V and 6 from J, leaving 13 bases between them. The CDR3 length is 14 residues. CDR3 residues: CASSLSYRVNGYTF. The CDR3 region has the DNA TGTGCCAGCAGCTTATCGTACAGGGTGAATGGCTACACCTTC.

On this clonotype itself: This may arise from a read error, as a much more abundant clone is one base away. The chain is built from TRBV4-1 and TRBJ1-3, with D uncertain. The CDR3 is made up of 15 amino acids. Per germline, CDR1 MGHRA and CDR2 YSYEKL. The V end lost 0 bases, the J end lost 2 bases, and 8 bases lay between the germline ends. The CDR3 region has the DNA TGCGCCAGCAGCCAAGATGCAGCCACTGGAAACACCATATATTTT. Amino acids: CASSQDAATGNTIYF.

This clonotype was observed at least ten times. The rearrangement joins TRBV7-2 to TRBJ2-7; 9 nucleotides align to TRBD2. The trim removed 8 bases at V and 0 bases at J, leaving 11 bases unmatched. The CDR3 loop spans 16 amino acids. Germline-derived CDR1 and CDR2 are SGHTA and FQGNSA. The CDR3 DNA follows: TGTGCCAGCGCTCGGGGTGGTAGCGGGAGCTCCTACGAGCAGTACTTC. Translated, it gives CASARGGSGSSYEQYF.

This clonotype was seen at least ten times. V and J are TRBV5-5 and TRBJ2-6; no firm D call. Germline V gene sequence: CDR1 SGHKS, CDR2 YYEKEE (reference sequence). This CDR3 is 15 amino acids long. V was clipped by 3 bases and J by 0 bases, with 7 bases between them. CDR3: CASSSGPSGANVLTF. CDR3 DNA sequence: TGTGCCAGCAGCTCCGGTCCCTCTGGGGCCAACGTCCTGACTTTC.

In regard to this clonotype: The missing conserved phenylalanine or tryptophan at the end of this CDR3 makes a read error likely. The DNA is omitted, as the CDR3 cannot be located on it reliably, and the CDR3 follows TCRdb's listing. V and J are TRBV29-1 and TRBJ2-5; the D segment call TRBD2 is taken from the table without a DNA check. The CDR3 has 8 amino acids, counting both end residues. Germline V gene sequence: CDR1 SQVTM, CDR2 ANQGSEA. The CDR3 reads CSLRLANT.

This clonotype was seen at least ten times. The chain carries TRBV7-2 and TRBJ2-7; a weak D match, TRBD2 (6 bases). CDR1 and CDR2 from the germline V gene are SGHTA and FQGNSA. The CDR3 spans 11 residues. The V end was cut by 5 bases, the J end by 5 bases, with 7 bases between. The CDR3 DNA sequence: TGTGCCAGCAGCCAGCGGGACGAGCAGTACTTC. Translation gives CASSQRDEQYF.

This clonotype was observed a few times. The chain links TRBV7-2 to TRBJ2-3; 7 bases are a match to TRBD1. Germline CDR1 is SGHTA and CDR2 is FQGNSA. After removal of 8 bases from V and 0 bases from J, the junction contained 2 bases not matched to a gene. The CDR3 has 13 amino acids. CDR3 in amino acids: CASSDRSTDTQYF. As DNA, the CDR3 is TGTGCCAGCTCGGACAGGAGCACAGATACGCAGTATTTT.

In its sample, this clonotype was seen once. The V and J genes are TRBV15 and TRBJ2-7, with TRBD1 as a possible D gene (5 bases). This CDR3 comprises 14 residues. Trimming shortened V by 3 bases and J by 1 base, and 10 bases separated the two germline ends. Germline V gene data show CDR1 as LNHNV and CDR2 as YYDKDF (reference sequence). This CDR3 reads CATSSLTESYEQYF. CDR3 DNA: TGTGCCACCAGCAGCTTGACAGAATCCTACGAGCAGTACTTC.